The 14 T cell receptor beta chains reported below all come from one sample, sequenced in a study of human T cells and chemical hapten exposure. The time point: pre-sensitization, week 0. The treatment denotes: therapeutic diphenylcyclopropenone sensitization with weekly scalp DPC. TCRdb recomputed calls from the RACE reads with MiXCR, one row per CDR3 protein. The sample lists 85,000 to 90,000 distinct CDR3 sequences; around 9.6% were seen once. The starting material was whole blood, obtained in connection with sensitization to the hapten diphenylcyclopropenone (DPC). The source is a woman in her thirties or forties with alopecia areata. Some clones in this sample may be carry-over from other donors' samples.

J is TRBJ2-3 and V is TRBV6-5; D ambiguous. The CDR3 length is 14 residues. V was shortened by 3 bases and J by 7 bases, with 14 bases between the two germline ends. Germline CDR1 and CDR2: MNHEY and SVGAGI. The CDR3 coding sequence is TGTGCCAGCAGTTATTCCCGGACCCTGAATACGCAGTATTTT. As protein: CASSYSRTLNTQYF.

The chain links TRBV7-6 to TRBJ2-7; possibly TRBD1 or TRBD2 for D (5 bases each). Trimming stripped 4 bases from V and 2 bases from J, with 12 bases between. Per germline, CDR1 SGHVS and CDR2 FNYEAQ. The CDR3 sequence is 14 residues long. The CDR3 loop reads CASSSGPAAYEQYF. The CDR3 bases are TGTGCCAGCAGCTCGGGACCCGCCGCCTACGAGCAGTACTTC.

This clonotype was counted many times. The J gene is TRBJ1-5, the V gene TRBV30; 7 bases line up with TRBD1. From germline, CDR1 is GTSNPN and CDR2 SVGIG (reference sequence). V lost 3 bases, J lost 6 bases, and 8 bases stayed unmatched. The CDR3 is 14 residues long. The CDR3 sequence: CAWSARQGPQPQHF. The CDR3 DNA reads as TGTGCCTGGAGCGCTCGACAGGGCCCTCAGCCCCAGCATTTT.

This clonotype turned up a few times. V is TRBV4-2 and J is TRBJ2-6; D tentatively fits TRBD1 or TRBD2 (6 bases each). The CDR3 length is 16 residues. CDR1 LGHNA and CDR2 YNFKEQ come from the germline V gene. With 3 bases removed from V and 4 bases from J, the gap between germline ends came to 13 bases. The CDR3 DNA follows: TGTGCCAGCAGCCAGCAGGAGGGGGAAGGGGCCAACGTCCTGACTTTC. Translated, it gives CASSQQEGEGANVLTF.

This chain joins TRBV4-3 and TRBJ2-7; 9 bases are shared with TRBD1. This CDR3 is 15 amino acids long. Germline CDR1 LGHNA, CDR2 YSLEER. With V trimmed by 3 bases and J by 4 bases, 7 bases remained unmatched. The CDR3 coding sequence is TGCGCCAGCAGCCAGTGGACAGGGGATTTATACGAGCAGTACTTC. Translating it yields CASSQWTGDLYEQYF.

This clonotype was observed a handful of times. V is TRBV7-8 and J is TRBJ2-7, with TRBD2 as a possible D gene (7 bases). Germline values: CDR1 SGHVS, CDR2 FQNEAQ. This CDR3 is 15 amino acids long. Deletions cut 1 base from V and 3 bases from J, with 13 bases between. DNA for the CDR3: TGTGCCAGCAGCTTAGTGGAGGGGGGGATCTACGAGCAGTACTTC. It yields the protein CASSLVEGGIYEQYF.

This clonotype came up a few times. The chain recombines TRBV20-1 with TRBJ2-3, with a weak D call TRBD2 (6 bases). CDR3 length equals 15 residues. Trimming took off 5 bases at V and 0 bases at J, with 15 bases between the two ends. Germline CDR1 and CDR2: DFQATT and SNEGSKA (reference sequence). CDR3 in DNA: TGCAGTGCTGAGGCGGGGTGGTCTAGCACAGATACGCAGTATTTT. Translating it yields CSAEAGWSSTDTQYF.

Concerning this clonotype: This may stem from a read error, because a much larger clone lies one nucleotide away. This sequence joins TRBV18 and TRBJ2-5; D possibly corresponds to TRBD1 (5 bases). The length of the CDR3 is 14 residues. The germline CDR1 and CDR2 sequences are KGHSH and LQKENI. With 1 base removed from V and 10 bases from J, the gap between germline ends came to 16 bases. In DNA, the CDR3 is TGTGCCAGCTCACCACATTCCAGGGCTTATGACCAGTACTTC. Its translation: CASSPHSRAYDQYF. Combining the CDR3 with reference TRBV18 and TRBJ2-5 gives the whole variable domain NAGVMQNPRHLVRRRGQEARLRCSPMKGHSHVYWYRQLPEEGLKFMVYLQKENIIDESGMPKERFSAEFPKEGPSILRIQQVVRGDSAAYFCASSPHSRAYDQYFGPGTRLLVL.

This clonotype has a handful of counts. This chain connects TRBV20-1 to TRBJ2-5, with 7 positions matching TRBD2. Germline assignment: CDR1 DFQATT and CDR2 SNEGSKA (reference sequence). There are 14 residues in the CDR3. V lost 0 bases and J lost 4; bases outside the gene matches: 5. This CDR3 is CSARESGVRETQYF. The DNA of the CDR3 is TGCAGTGCTAGAGAAAGCGGGGTAAGAGAGACCCAGTACTTC.

This clonotype was seen many times. For the CDR3, the DNA is TGTGCCAGCAGCCCGATCGAATGGGAACGCGCCTACAATGAGCAGTTCTTC. Its translation is CASSPIEWERAYNEQFF. The V and J genes are TRBV4-2 and TRBJ2-1; D remains ambiguous. V lost 4 bases, J lost 2 bases, and 18 bases lay in between. The CDR3 totals 17 residues. Germline V lookup: CDR1 LGHNA, CDR2 YNFKEQ.

V usage is TRBV11-2 and J usage is TRBJ2-3; the match to TRBD2 covers 9 bases. J lost 2 bases, V lost 6 bases, and 6 bases had no gene match. CDR3 length: 15 amino acids. CDR1 and CDR2 from the germline V gene are SGHAT and FQNNGV. CDR3 nucleotides: TGTGCCAGCAGTCGCGGGGGGGGACTCACAGATACGCAGTATTTT. It codes for CASSRGGGLTDTQYF.

The CDR3 sequence is CASSVGPLSTEAFF. DNA for the CDR3: TGTGCCAGCAGCGTAGGACCTTTGAGCACTGAAGCTTTCTTT. V is TRBV9 and J is TRBJ1-1; D gene unclear. Trimming removed 0 bases at V and 4 bases at J, with 10 bases between. The CDR3 covers 14 residues. Per the germline V gene, CDR1 is SGDLS and CDR2 is YYNGEE.

This clonotype has just a few counts. V and J are TRBV15 and TRBJ2-7, with 7 bases lining up with TRBD2. The CDR3 runs to 15 residues. Germline V gives CDR1 LNHNV, CDR2 YYDKDF (reference sequence). The ends lost 4 bases at V and 6 bases at J; junction bases unmatched: 12. CDR3 DNA sequence: TGTGCCACCAGCACAAATAAAGCGGGGTCGTCCGAGCAGTACTTC. It translates to CATSTNKAGSSEQYF.

This chain uses TRBV6-1 with TRBJ1-1, with TRBD1 identical over 8 bases. Trimming took 4 bases from V and 6 from J; bases not matched to a gene: 7. Germline loops: CDR1 MNHNS, CDR2 SASEGT. The CDR3 sequence is 14 residues long. The DNA for the CDR3 is TGTGCCAGCAGTGTCCAGGGGGCGGGGGCTGAAGCTTTCTTT. Its translation: CASSVQGAGAEAFF.